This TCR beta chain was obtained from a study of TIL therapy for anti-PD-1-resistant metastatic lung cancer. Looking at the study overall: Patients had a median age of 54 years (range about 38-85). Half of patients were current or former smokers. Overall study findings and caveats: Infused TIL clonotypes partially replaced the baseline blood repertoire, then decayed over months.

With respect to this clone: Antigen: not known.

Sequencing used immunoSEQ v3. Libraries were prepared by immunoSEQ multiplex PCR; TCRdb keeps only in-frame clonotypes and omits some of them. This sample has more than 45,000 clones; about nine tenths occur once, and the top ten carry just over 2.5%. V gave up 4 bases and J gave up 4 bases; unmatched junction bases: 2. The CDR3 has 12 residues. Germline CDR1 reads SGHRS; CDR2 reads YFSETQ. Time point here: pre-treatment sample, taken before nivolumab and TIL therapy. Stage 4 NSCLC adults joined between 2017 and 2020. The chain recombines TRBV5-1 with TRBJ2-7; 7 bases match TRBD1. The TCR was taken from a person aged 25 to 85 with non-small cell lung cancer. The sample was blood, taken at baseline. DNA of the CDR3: TGCGCCAGCAGCACGGGACAGTACGAGCAGTACTTC. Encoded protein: CASSTGQYEQYF.